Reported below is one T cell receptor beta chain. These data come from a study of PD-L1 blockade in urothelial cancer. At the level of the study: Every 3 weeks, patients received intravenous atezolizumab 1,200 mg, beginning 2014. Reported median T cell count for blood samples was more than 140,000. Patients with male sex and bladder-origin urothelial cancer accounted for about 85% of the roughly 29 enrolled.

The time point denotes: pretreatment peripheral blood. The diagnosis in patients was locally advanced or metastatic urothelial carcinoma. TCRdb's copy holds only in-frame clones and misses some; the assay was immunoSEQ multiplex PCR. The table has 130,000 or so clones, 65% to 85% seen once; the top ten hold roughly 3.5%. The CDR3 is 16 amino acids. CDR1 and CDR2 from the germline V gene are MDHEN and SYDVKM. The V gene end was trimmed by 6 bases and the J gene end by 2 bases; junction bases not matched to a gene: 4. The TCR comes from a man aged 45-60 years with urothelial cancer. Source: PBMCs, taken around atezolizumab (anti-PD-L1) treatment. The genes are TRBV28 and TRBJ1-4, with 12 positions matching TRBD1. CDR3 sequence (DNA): TGTGCCAGCAGCCCCGGGACAGGGGGCACTAATGAAAAACTGTTTTTT. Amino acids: CASSPGTGGTNEKLFF.